This T cell receptor (beta chain) was profiled in a study of blood T cell repertoires in COVID-19. The overall study: The United States, Italy and Spain provided the acute and convalescent COVID-19 samples. T cells, B-cell-depleted T cells, or PBMCs supplied cDNA or gDNA.

The CDR3 length is 14 residues. CDR1 and CDR2 from the germline V gene are MNHEY and SVGAGI. Trimming shortened V by 6 bases and J by 3 bases, and 14 bases separated the two germline ends. Study processing details: Reference gene primer amplification gave estimated nucleated cell counts. The repertoire was sequenced with immunoSEQ multiplex PCR; TCRdb's copy has only in-frame clones and lacks some. V and J calls and clone size are copied from that table; D and trimming were computed from the DNA. Of about 400,000 clones listed, around nine tenths are singletons. The sample taken for sequencing was peripheral blood. The chain carries TRBV6-5 and TRBJ1-1, with D possibly being TRBD1 (6 bases). This sequence was found in a human donor in a cohort sampled during active COVID-19. This CDR3 is CASRYTGTDTEAFF. In DNA, the CDR3 is TGTGCCAGCAGGTATACAGGGACGGACACTGAAGCTTTCTTT.